A single sample gave rise to the 13 T cell receptor beta chains below, sequenced in a study of blood T cell repertoires in COVID-19. Clones were read by immunoSEQ multiplex PCR, and TCRdb kept only the in-frame ones, dropping some. The table lists about 160,000 clones, over 70% of them singletons. The source material was peripheral blood. Source of these receptors: a man older than 75 with acute or convalescent COVID-19.

The chain joins TRBV5-1 to TRBJ2-3; TRBD1 is a possible D gene (6 bases). This CDR3 spans 14 amino acids. Deletions cut 3 bases from V and 2 bases from J, with 10 bases between. The germline V gene has CDR1 SGHRS and CDR2 YFSETQ. In DNA, the CDR3 is TGCGCCAGCAGCTCACGACAGGTCACAGATACGCAGTATTTT. Its protein product is CASSSRQVTDTQYF.

The V and J genes are TRBV27 and TRBJ1-5; perhaps TRBD1 as D (6 bases). V was pared by 5 bases and J by 1 base, with 12 bases between. This CDR3 is 15 amino acids long. CDR1 and CDR2 from the germline V gene are MNHEY and SMNVEV (reference sequence). The chain's CDR3 is CASSPRTESNQPQHF. CDR3 sequence (DNA): TGTGCCAGCAGTCCCCGGACAGAAAGCAATCAGCCCCAGCATTTT.

This chain uses TRBV7-9 with TRBJ2-3; 9 bases match TRBD1. CDR1 and CDR2 (germline): SEHNR, FQNEAQ (reference sequence). The CDR3 runs 15 residues. After removal of 5 bases from V and 7 bases from J, the junction contained 10 bases not matched to a gene. CDR3 DNA: TGTGCCAGCAGCCCGGGGACAGGGATCGTAAATACGCAGTATTTT. Translated, it gives CASSPGTGIVNTQYF.

This clone was seen just once. The V gene is TRBV18, the J gene TRBJ2-7, with D perhaps matching TRBD1 (6 bases). The V end was cut by 4 bases, the J end by 6 bases, with 16 bases between. In germline, CDR1 is KGHSH, CDR2 LQKENI. The CDR3 length is 14 residues. This CDR3 is CASSLRQEEGEQYF. Here the CDR3 DNA reads TGTGCCAGCTCACTACGACAGGAGGAAGGCGAGCAGTACTTC. Full variable domain (missing parts from reference TRBV18 and TRBJ2-7): NAGVMQNPRHLVRRRGQEARLRCSPMKGHSHVYWYRQLPEEGLKFMVYLQKENIIDESGMPKERFSAEFPKEGPSILRIQQVVRGDSAAYFCASSLRQEEGEQYFGPGTRLTVT.

The chain uses TRBV10-2 and TRBJ1-4; 10 bases fit TRBD1. Germline values: CDR1 WSHSY, CDR2 SAAADI. This CDR3 comprises 18 residues. The V segment lost 7 bases and the J segment 8 bases; nucleotides outside the gene matches: 19. The DNA for the CDR3 is TGCGCCAGCAAACCACCGGGACAGGGGAACAGGTTAGGGGAAAAACTGTTTTTT. It yields the protein CASKPPGQGNRLGEKLFF.

V and J are TRBV7-9 and TRBJ1-5; the D is unclear. Germline lookup yields CDR1 SEHNR and CDR2 FQNEAQ (reference sequence). This CDR3 is built from 17 residues. V was pared by 5 bases and J by 2 bases, with 19 bases between. The CDR3 coding sequence is TGTGCCAGCAGCCCAGGATATCCGGGGAAAGGCAATCAGCCCCAGCATTTT. The encoded protein is CASSPGYPGKGNQPQHF.

V usage is TRBV5-1 and J usage is TRBJ1-6, with a tentative D call TRBD1 (6 bases). CDR1 SGHRS and CDR2 YFSETQ come from the germline V gene. V shed 0 bases and J shed 7 bases, with 11 bases lying between them. CDR3 length: 15 residues. The CDR3 nucleotides read TGCGCCAGCAGCTTGGTTTTGGGGGCGAATTCACCCCTCCACTTT. As protein: CASSLVLGANSPLHF.

The chain recombines TRBV27 with TRBJ2-5, with 7 nucleotides matching TRBD1. Germline lookup yields CDR1 MNHEY and CDR2 SMNVEV (reference sequence). V was clipped by 6 bases and J by 2 bases; unmatched bases: 15. The CDR3 totals 17 residues. This CDR3 is CASRGAFSTGPQETQYF. CDR3 DNA sequence: TGTGCCAGCAGAGGGGCGTTTTCGACAGGGCCTCAAGAGACCCAGTACTTC.

This clone was counted a single time. The V gene is TRBV3-1 (or the pseudogene TRBV3-2), the J gene TRBJ1-4, with 7 positions matching TRBD1. Germline-derived CDR1 and CDR2 are LGHDT and YNNKEL (reference sequence). The CDR3 extends over 15 amino acids. After removal of 5 bases from V and 7 bases from J, the junction contained 10 bases not matched to a gene. The CDR3 nucleotides read TGTGCCAGCAGCGACAGGGCGACGGGGTTTGAAAAACTGTTTTTT. Amino acids: CASSDRATGFEKLFF.

This chain connects TRBV3-1 (or the pseudogene TRBV3-2) to TRBJ1-2; maybe TRBD1 (5 bases). The V gene lost 5 bases and the J gene lost 7 bases, with 23 bases spanning the gap. The CDR3 runs to 16 residues. The germline V gene has CDR1 LGHDT and CDR2 YNNKEL (reference sequence). CDR3 nucleotide sequence: TGTGCCAGCAGCACAACGTCCCGGGGGGGGTCGTCTGGCTACACCTTC. This codes for CASSTTSRGGSSGYTF.

The chain employs TRBV18 and TRBJ2-5, with D possibly matching TRBD1 (7 bases). V was clipped by 3 bases and J by 2 bases, with 22 bases between them. Germline values: CDR1 KGHSH, CDR2 LQKENI. The CDR3 has 18 amino acids. CDR3 nucleotide sequence: TGTGCCAGCTCACCGACAGGGAGGATACCCCAGAGGCAAGAGACCCAGTACTTC. It translates to CASSPTGRIPQRQETQYF.

Remarks on this clone: This CDR3 is also generated by other DNA sequences in the sample. The chain recombines TRBV7-2 with TRBJ1-2, with TRBD1 as a possible D gene (6 bases). The ends were cut back, 1 base at V and 2 bases at J, with 8 bases in the middle. This CDR3 region has 14 residues. The germline V gene encodes CDR1 SGHTA and CDR2 FQGNSA. The CDR3 DNA sequence: TGTGCCAGCAGCTTAGGTGGGGGCAACTATGGCTACACCTTC. Its translation is CASSLGGGNYGYTF.

The chain employs TRBV20-1 and TRBJ2-1; D is possibly TRBD2 (6 bases). V was pared by 3 bases and J by 5 bases, with 14 bases between. Germline CDR1 is DFQATT and CDR2 is SNEGSKA (reference sequence). The CDR3 extends over 14 amino acids. The CDR3 sequence is CSASGGRSDNEQFF. CDR3 DNA sequence: TGCAGTGCTAGTGGGGGGAGGAGCGACAATGAGCAGTTCTTC.